Shown below are 3 T cell receptor beta chains from a single sample sequenced in a study of blood T cell repertoires in COVID-19. Some clones are missing from TCRdb's copy, which holds only in-frame ones; the method was immunoSEQ multiplex PCR. The sample lists about 200,000 clones, roughly 92% occurring once. The sample comprised peripheral blood. Source of these receptors: a man aged 25 to 40 with COVID-19, enrolled during active disease.

Concerning this clone itself: The sample carries other DNA sequences with the same CDR3. This chain uses TRBV19 with TRBJ1-5; a weak D match, TRBD1 (5 bases). The CDR3 consists of 13 residues. The V gene lost 5 bases and the J gene lost 4 bases, with 9 bases spanning the gap. Germline CDR1 and CDR2: LNHDA and SQIVND (reference sequence). The CDR3 region has the DNA TGTGCCAGTAGTGGGGCTGGGAATCAGCCCCAGCATTTT. Translated: CASSGAGNQPQHF.

V gene TRBV5-4 combines with J gene TRBJ2-7, with D possibly matching TRBD1 (5 bases). Germline assignment: CDR1 SGHNT and CDR2 YYREEE (reference sequence). This CDR3 spans 13 amino acids. Deletions cut 5 bases from V and 1 base from J, with 10 bases between. The DNA for the CDR3 is TGTGCCAGCAGTGCCCGACAGTCCTACGAGCAGTACTTC. Its protein product is CASSARQSYEQYF.

This clone has only one observation. The chain employs TRBV9 and TRBJ2-1; weak D call: TRBD1 (6 bases). The CDR3 is 15 amino acids. Germline V gives CDR1 SGDLS, CDR2 YYNGEE. V shed 0 bases and J shed 6 bases, with 13 bases lying between them. CDR3 protein: CASSVVGAGINEQFF. In nucleotides, the CDR3 is TGTGCCAGCAGCGTAGTGGGGGCGGGCATCAATGAGCAGTTCTTC.